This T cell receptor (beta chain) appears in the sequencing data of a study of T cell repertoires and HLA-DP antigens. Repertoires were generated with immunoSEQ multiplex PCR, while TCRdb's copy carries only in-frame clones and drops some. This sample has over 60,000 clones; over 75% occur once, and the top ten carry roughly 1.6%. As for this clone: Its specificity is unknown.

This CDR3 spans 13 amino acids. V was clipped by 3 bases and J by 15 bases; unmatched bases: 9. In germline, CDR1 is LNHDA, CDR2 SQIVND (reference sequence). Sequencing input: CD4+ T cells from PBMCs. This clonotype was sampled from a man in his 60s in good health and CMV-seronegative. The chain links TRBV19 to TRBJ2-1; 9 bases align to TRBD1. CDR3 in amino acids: CASSMGQGRTWFF. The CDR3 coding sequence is TGTGCCAGTAGTATGGGACAGGGAAGGACGTGGTTCTTC.